A single sample is the source of the 17 T cell receptor beta chains below, sequenced in a study of blood T cell repertoires in COVID-19. Assay: immunoSEQ multiplex PCR; the TCRdb copy retains only in-frame clones and omits some. The table lists under 250,000 clones, about 80% of them singletons. The source material was PBMCs or T cells enriched from blood (not recorded which). Every receptor here comes from a woman aged 45-59 years who had been exposed to COVID-19.

The chain employs TRBV29-1 and TRBJ1-5; 9 bases match TRBD1. V trimming: 5 bases; J trimming: 4 bases; junction bases outside the gene matches: 9. The CDR3 covers 15 residues. Germline V gives CDR1 SQVTM, CDR2 ANQGSEA. For the CDR3, the DNA is TGCAGCGTTAATCTTGGACAGGGGAGGAATCAGCCCCAGCATTTT. Translation gives CSVNLGQGRNQPQHF.

CDR3 DNA sequence: TGTGCCAGCAGCTCCCAGGCCAACATCCCAAATGAGCAGTTCTTC. Residues: CASSSQANIPNEQFF. The V call is TRBV7-6, the J call TRBJ2-1, with D unresolved. Trimming took 4 bases from V and 7 from J, leaving 17 bases between them. Germline CDR1 and CDR2: SGHVS and FNYEAQ. This CDR3 comprises 15 residues.

The genes are TRBV7-8 and TRBJ2-1; D is unresolved. Trimming removed 5 bases from V and 9 bases from J, with 8 bases in between. Germline lookup yields CDR1 SGHVS and CDR2 FQNEAQ. The CDR3 extends over 11 amino acids. DNA of the CDR3: TGTGCCAGCAGCCTTAGCAGTGAGCAGTTCTTC. Residues: CASSLSSEQFF.

The chain uses TRBV3-1 (or the pseudogene TRBV3-2) and TRBJ2-7; TRBD2 is a possible D gene (6 bases). CDR1 and CDR2 from the germline V gene are LGHDT and YNNKEL (reference sequence). Trimming removed 4 bases at V and 2 bases at J, with 21 bases between. This CDR3 is built from 17 residues. The CDR3 protein is CASSLRGGVQAPYEQYF. DNA for the CDR3: TGTGCCAGCAGCCTCCGGGGAGGCGTCCAAGCCCCCTACGAGCAGTACTTC.

The V and J genes are TRBV7-9 and TRBJ2-7, with 11 bases matching TRBD2. Germline assignment: CDR1 SEHNR and CDR2 FQNEAQ (reference sequence). The J segment lost 3 bases and the V segment lost 1 base, leaving 5 bases of the junction unmatched. This CDR3 has 16 amino acids. The CDR3 sequence: CASSLGVAGGIYEQYF. The CDR3, as DNA: TGTGCCAGCAGCTTAGGCGTAGCGGGGGGGATCTACGAGCAGTACTTC.

This chain uses TRBV10-3 with TRBJ2-5, with D maybe TRBD2 (6 bases). The V gene lost 0 bases and the J gene lost 1 base, with 12 bases spanning the gap. The germline V gene encodes CDR1 ENHRY and CDR2 SYGVKD. The CDR3 sequence is 16 residues long. CDR3 nucleotides: TGTGCCATCAGTGAGTCGGGGCGGGGAGCCCAAGAGACCCAGTACTTC. Translated: CAISESGRGAQETQYF.

This clone came up a few times. The chain uses TRBV13 and TRBJ1-3; D is unclear. Germline CDR1 and CDR2: PRHDT and FYEKMQ (reference sequence). This CDR3 contains 12 residues. Trimming shortened V by 5 bases and J by 4 bases, and 6 bases separated the two germline ends. The CDR3 spells CASSPAGNTIYF. The DNA of the CDR3 is TGTGCCAGCAGCCCCGCGGGAAACACCATATATTTT.

This clone appeared a few times. The chain has TRBV19 and TRBJ2-7, with D possibly TRBD2 on 5 matching bases. This CDR3 contains 16 residues. The germline gives CDR1 LNHDA, CDR2 SQIVND (reference sequence). Deletions cut 5 bases from V and 3 bases from J, with 20 bases between. The CDR3 sequence is CASSLYGGQLVYEQYF. The DNA of the CDR3 is TGTGCCAGTAGTCTCTACGGCGGGCAGTTAGTCTACGAGCAGTACTTC. The whole variable domain, filled in from reference TRBV19 and TRBJ2-7, reads DGGITQSPKYLFRKEGQNVTLSCEQNLNHDAMYWYRQDPGQGLRLIYYSQIVNDFQKGDIAEGYSVSREKKESFPLTVTSAQKNPTAFYLCASSLYGGQLVYEQYFGPGTRLTVT.

The DNA for the CDR3 is TGTGCCAGCAGCCAGTCTTACTCCTACGAGCAGTACTTC. Protein: CASSQSYSYEQYF. V usage is TRBV3-1 (or the pseudogene TRBV3-2) and J usage is TRBJ2-7, with D unresolved. Trimming stripped 3 bases from V and 0 bases from J, with 6 bases between. This CDR3 has 13 residues. Looked up from germline, CDR1 is LGHDT and CDR2 is YNNKEL (reference sequence).

The chain is built from TRBV5-6 and TRBJ1-2; maybe TRBD1 (5 bases). Looked up from germline, CDR1 is SGHDT and CDR2 is YYEEEE. Trimming pared 4 bases from V and 2 bases from J, leaving 12 bases between. The CDR3 spans 14 residues. The CDR3 loop reads CASSPGTNNYGYTF. DNA of the CDR3: TGTGCCAGCAGCCCCGGGACTAACAACTATGGCTACACCTTC.

The J gene is TRBJ1-1, the V gene TRBV5-4, with D possibly being TRBD1 (5 bases). This CDR3 is built from 15 residues. Germline V lookup: CDR1 SGHNT, CDR2 YYREEE (reference sequence). V shed 0 bases and J shed 3 bases, with 12 bases lying between them. The CDR3 region has the DNA TGTGCCAGCAGCTTGGGGGGTTCAGGGTACACTGAAGCTTTCTTT. It is translated as CASSLGGSGYTEAFF.

This clone was observed a handful of times. J is TRBJ1-1 and V is TRBV6-2 or TRBV6-3, with 9 positions matching TRBD1. V lost 5 bases to trimming and J lost 2 bases; unmatched junction nucleotides: 12. There are 17 residues in the CDR3. Germline V gene sequence: CDR1 MNHEY, CDR2 SVGEGT. The CDR3 DNA reads as TGTGCCAGCAGTCAACAACAGGGGGCGCGTTTCAACACTGAAGCTTTCTTT. It encodes CASSQQQGARFNTEAFF.

This chain joins TRBV5-4 and TRBJ2-1; 11 nucleotides line up with TRBD2. V shed 2 bases, J shed 5 bases, and the junction held 6 bases outside the gene matches. Looked up from germline, CDR1 is SGHNT and CDR2 is YYREEE (reference sequence). The CDR3 extends over 16 amino acids. Here the CDR3 reads CASSFSSGGTDNEQFF. The CDR3 bases are TGTGCCAGCAGCTTTTCTAGCGGGGGGACCGACAATGAGCAGTTCTTC.

The V call is TRBV5-4, the J call TRBJ1-4; D unresolved. CDR1 and CDR2 from the germline V gene are SGHNT and YYREEE (reference sequence). The length of the CDR3 is 13 residues. V lost 3 bases and J 11 bases, leaving 14 bases between the germline ends. The CDR3 here is CASSSGPTGKLFF. The CDR3 coding sequence is TGTGCCAGCAGCTCTGGGCCCACTGGGAAACTGTTTTTT.

The chain uses TRBV20-1 and TRBJ2-3; D may be TRBD1 (6 bases). Germline V gene sequence: CDR1 DFQATT, CDR2 SNEGSKA (reference sequence). Trimming left V 3 bases short and J 5 bases short, with 12 bases between. This CDR3 region has 13 residues. This chain's CDR3 is CSASKGGGDTQYF. The CDR3 DNA follows: TGCAGTGCTAGTAAAGGGGGTGGAGATACGCAGTATTTT.

With respect to this clone: Other DNA sequences in the same sample also yield this CDR3. The J gene is TRBJ2-2, the V gene TRBV5-1, with TRBD1 matching over 8 bases. V shed 9 bases and J 5 bases; nucleotides not matched to a gene: 6. The germline V gene has CDR1 SGHRS and CDR2 YFSETQ. The CDR3 runs 13 residues. The CDR3: CATRQGNTGELFF. In nucleotides, the CDR3 is TGCGCCACCAGACAGGGGAATACCGGGGAGCTGTTTTTT.

The chain has TRBV30 and TRBJ2-5; tentatively, D is TRBD1 (5 bases). V lost 1 base, J lost 2 bases, and 14 bases lay in between. Germline V lookup: CDR1 GTSNPN, CDR2 SVGIG (reference sequence). The CDR3 runs 15 residues. The CDR3 sequence is CAWSEGSRVQETQYF. The CDR3 bases are TGTGCCTGGAGTGAGGGTAGCAGGGTTCAAGAGACCCAGTACTTC.